This T cell receptor beta chain was obtained from a study of T cell responses to AZD1222 COVID-19 vaccine. Broader study findings: In the spike-specific TCR repertoire, nearly half reportedly target unmutated variant regions. Repertoire samples came only from after the peak T cell response.

Clones were read by immunoSEQ multiplex PCR, and TCRdb kept only the in-frame ones, dropping some. This sample has more than 140,000 clones; 88% occur once, and the top ten carry about 3.4%. The CDR3 contains 14 residues. From germline, CDR1 is SNHLY and CDR2 FYNNEI. Unmatched junction bases numbered 5, after V lost 8 bases and J lost 2 bases. A note on this clone: Its antigen remains unknown.

The receptor was isolated from an adult in good health. This chain joins TRBV2 and TRBJ2-2; 7 bases match TRBD1. The material was peripheral blood, obtained on day 0 of MenACWY control vaccination. The CDR3 protein is CASARDRNTGELFF. Here the CDR3 DNA reads TGTGCCAGCGCTAGGGACAGAAACACCGGGGAGCTGTTTTTT.